These T cell receptor beta chains were read from a single sample in a study of cytomegalovirus exposure and HLA in healthy donors. Sequencing was performed with immunoSEQ multiplex PCR; in TCRdb, only in-frame clones are kept and a portion is missing. The table counts roughly 200,000 clones; about 6% lies in the top ten. The sequencing input was PBMCs. These receptors originate from a man younger than 45 in good health and CMV-seronegative. CDR3s include the opening cysteine and the closing phenylalanine or tryptophan. The order of the fields is CDR3 protein, CDR3 DNA, D gene, J gene, V gene. The D gene is left open where the match is weak.

CASSSRTGGLNTEAFF TGTGCCAGCAGTTCAAGGACAGGGGGGTTGAACACTGAAGCTTTCTTT TRBD1 TRBJ1-1 TRBV6-5
CASSLRQGSSYEQYF TGTGCCAGTAGTTTGCGACAGGGGAGCTCCTACGAGCAGTACTTC TRBD1 TRBJ2-7 TRBV19
CACSPRDTDTQYF TGTGCCTGCTCTCCCCGGGACACAGATACGCAGTATTTT . TRBJ2-3 TRBV6-4
CASSVGGGLGSKTQYF TGTGCCAGCAGTGTGGGGGGAGGACTAGGATCTAAGACGCAGTACTTC TRBD2 TRBJ2-7 TRBV2
CASSLELAGVDTQYF TGTGCCAGCAGCTTGGAACTAGCGGGAGTCGATACGCAGTATTTT TRBD2 TRBJ2-3 TRBV5-4
CASTSSGTGILDPKPGNTIYF TGCGCCAGCACTTCTTCCGGGACAGGGATTCTTGACCCCAAGCCTGGAAACACCATATATTTT TRBD1 TRBJ1-3 TRBV5-1
CASSTGTGGEEAFF TGTGCCAGCAGTACTGGGACAGGGGGCGAAGAAGCTTTCTTT TRBD1 TRBJ1-1 TRBV6-4
CASSIEPGLSEKLFF TGTGCCAGTAGTATAGAACCGGGACTAAGCGAAAAACTGTTTTTT . TRBJ1-4 TRBV19
CASSLGQGTEKLFF TGTGCCAGCAGTTTAGGACAGGGGACTGAAAAACTGTTTTTT TRBD1 TRBJ1-4 TRBV27
CASRQGALLAKNIQYF TGTGCCAGTAGGCAGGGGGCCCTTCTAGCCAAAAACATTCAGTACTTC TRBD1 TRBJ2-4 TRBV19
CAISESGGSVQPQHF TGTGCCATCAGTGAGTCTGGGGGGTCGGTTCAGCCCCAGCATTTT . TRBJ1-5 TRBV10-3
CASSVDISGGEQFF TGTGCCAGCAGCGTAGATATTAGCGGGGGCGAGCAGTTCTTC TRBD2 TRBJ2-1 TRBV9
CASRLAGAENEQFF TGTGCCAGCAGACTAGCGGGAGCAGAGAATGAGCAGTTCTTC TRBD2 TRBJ2-1 TRBV19
CARPGGGTYEQYF TGCGCCCGACCTGGTGGCGGAACCTACGAGCAGTACTTC . TRBJ2-7 TRBV10-1
CASSKQDRGFLYEQYF TGTGCCAGCAGTAAACAAGACAGGGGGTTTCTCTACGAGCAGTACTTC TRBD1 TRBJ2-7 TRBV14
CASRGDGGGADTQYF TGTGCCAGCAGGGGAGATGGCGGGGGTGCAGATACGCAGTATTTT TRBD2 TRBJ2-3 TRBV2
CSVLGTGQPNYEQYF TGCAGCGTGCTAGGGACAGGGCAACCTAACTACGAGCAGTACTTC TRBD1 TRBJ2-7 TRBV29-1
CASSQVNLGLYRGETQYF TGCGCCAGCAGCCAGGTTAATCTGGGCCTTTACAGAGGGGAGACCCAGTACTTC . TRBJ2-5 TRBV4-1
CASSQSFNAYGYTF TGCGCCAGCAGCCAGTCCTTCAACGCCTATGGCTACACCTTC . TRBJ1-2 TRBV5-1
CASRQGTGSYNEQFF TGTGCCAGCAGACAGGGGACAGGCTCCTACAATGAGCAGTTCTTC TRBD1 TRBJ2-1 TRBV7-9
CASSYSKSSYNSPLHF TGTGCCAGCAGTTACTCGAAGAGCTCCTATAATTCACCCCTCCACTTT . TRBJ1-6 TRBV28
CSVGGTGLHQPQHF TGCAGCGTAGGGGGGACAGGGTTGCATCAGCCCCAGCATTTT TRBD1 TRBJ1-5 TRBV29-1
CASRAKTGGYEQYF TGTGCCAGCAGGGCTAAGACAGGGGGCTACGAGCAGTACTTC TRBD1 TRBJ2-7 TRBV27
CASSWTGGKGGYTF TGTGCCAGCAGTTGGACAGGGGGCAAAGGTGGCTACACCTTC TRBD1 TRBJ1-2 TRBV6-5
CSVKTSGGPYTQYF TGCAGCGTGAAGACTAGCGGGGGGCCTTATACGCAGTATTTT TRBD2 TRBJ2-3 TRBV29-1
CASSYRPGTYNEQFF TGTGCCAGCAGCTACCGCCCCGGGACTTACAATGAGCAGTTCTTC . TRBJ2-1 TRBV11-3
CASSGTNYNEQFF TGTGCCAGCAGCGGGACAAACTACAATGAGCAGTTCTTC . TRBJ2-1 TRBV7-2
CAWSVGGSRNRVRADYQPQHF TGTGCCTGGAGTGTAGGAGGATCGCGGAACAGGGTGAGGGCGGATTATCAGCCCCAGCATTTT . TRBJ1-5 TRBV30
CASNMEPLETQYF TGCGCCAGCAACATGGAGCCCCTCGAGACCCAGTACTTC . TRBJ2-5 TRBV5-1
CASSLGQNNSPLHF TGTGCCAGCTCACTGGGACAGAATAATTCACCCCTCCACTTT TRBD1 TRBJ1-6 TRBV18
CASSLSQGASEKLFF TGTGCCAGCAGCTTATCCCAGGGTGCGAGTGAAAAACTGTTTTTT . TRBJ1-4 TRBV5-4
CASSLSRTTYEQYF TGTGCCAGCAGTTTATCCCGTACTACCTACGAGCAGTACTTC . TRBJ2-7 TRBV27
CASSPTGTTYEQYF TGTGCCAGCAGTCCGACAGGGACAACCTACGAGCAGTACTTC TRBD1 TRBJ2-7 TRBV6-6
CASSLAVGGRAPDTQYF TGCGCCAGCAGCTTGGCCGTCGGCGGGAGAGCTCCAGATACGCAGTATTTT TRBD2 TRBJ2-3 TRBV5-1
CASSSYTVSDYGYTF TGTGCCAGCAGCTCTTACACAGTTTCCGACTATGGCTACACCTTC . TRBJ1-2 TRBV7-2
CASKRGGNQPQHF TGTGCCAGCAAGCGTGGAGGGAATCAGCCCCAGCATTTT . TRBJ1-5 TRBV7-2
CASSLIGGGNYGYTF TGTGCCAGCAGCTTGATTGGAGGGGGCAACTATGGCTACACCTTC TRBD1 TRBJ1-2 TRBV7-9
CASSLGGRAISYNEQFF TGTGCCAGCAGCTTGGGAGGGAGGGCCATTTCCTACAATGAGCAGTTCTTC TRBD2 TRBJ2-1 TRBV5-5
CASSTRVAKTYEQYF TGTGCCAGTAGTACGCGGGTGGCAAAGACCTACGAGCAGTACTTC . TRBJ2-7 TRBV19
CSVRQTGDNSPLHF TGCAGCGTGCGCCAGACAGGAGATAATTCACCCCTCCACTTT . TRBJ1-6 TRBV29-1
CASSLAGSLHTEAFF TGTGCCAGCAGTTTGGCAGGGTCCCTTCACACTGAAGCTTTCTTT . TRBJ1-1 TRBV6-5
CASSPWTSGAETQYF TGCGCCAGCAGCCCCTGGACTAGCGGGGCAGAGACCCAGTACTTC TRBD2 TRBJ2-5 TRBV5-1
CASSGRDRAPEAFF TGTGCCAGCAGTGGGAGGGACAGGGCCCCTGAAGCTTTCTTT TRBD1 TRBJ1-1 TRBV28
CASSSGGSYEQYF TGTGCCAGCAGCTCCGGAGGTAGTTACGAGCAGTACTTC . TRBJ2-7 TRBV7-2
CASSPGLASEQYF TGCGCCAGCAGCCCGGGACTAGCAAGCGAGCAGTACTTC TRBD2 TRBJ2-7 TRBV4-1
CASSSGNFNEQYF TGTGCCAGCAGTAGCGGGAATTTCAACGAGCAGTACTTC TRBD2 TRBJ2-7 TRBV6-6
CAWSAWGQGHTDTQYF TGTGCCTGGAGTGCTTGGGGACAGGGCCACACAGATACGCAGTATTTT TRBD1 TRBJ2-3 TRBV30
CSVDWAGENTEAFF TGCAGCGTTGATTGGGCAGGGGAGAACACTGAAGCTTTCTTT . TRBJ1-1 TRBV29-1
CASSYSRISYGYTF TGTGCCAGCAGTTACTCGAGGATTTCATATGGCTACACCTTC . TRBJ1-2 TRBV6-5